Listed here are 30 T cell receptor beta chains from one sample, sequenced in a study of response to subunit inactivated influenza vaccine. In TCRdb, the RT-PCR reads were re-called with MiXCR into one record per CDR3 protein. The table records roughly 630,000 distinct CDR3 sequences, less than 15% of them present only once. Here the sequenced sample was PBMCs from blood, taken around 14 days before vaccination. The origin of the receptors is a middle-aged man who received an inactivated influenza vaccine.

The chain joins TRBV20-1 to TRBJ1-5, with no clear D. CDR1 DFQATT and CDR2 SNEGSKA come from the germline V gene (reference sequence). This CDR3 spans 15 amino acids. V was clipped by 3 bases and J by 1 base, with 13 bases between them. CDR3 in amino acids: CSASPRTGSNQPQHF. For the CDR3, the DNA is TGCAGTGCTAGTCCTCGGACGGGGAGCAATCAGCCCCAGCATTTT.

This clonotype showed up many times. This chain connects TRBV12-3 or TRBV12-4 to TRBJ1-2; D perhaps matches TRBD1 (6 bases). The CDR3 sequence is 13 residues long. Trimming cost V 3 bases and J 10 bases, with 15 bases left between them. The CDR3 protein is CASSFRSRTAYTF. DNA of the CDR3: TGTGCCAGCAGTTTTAGATCCCGGACAGCCTACACCTTC.

This clonotype was detected a few times. V is TRBV4-2 and J is TRBJ1-1; D may be TRBD1 (5 bases). Germline-derived CDR1 and CDR2 are LGHNA and YNFKEQ. Deletions cut 0 bases from V and 3 bases from J, with 8 bases between. The CDR3 is 14 amino acids. Here the CDR3 DNA reads TGTGCCAGCAGCCAAGATGGGGGGGACACTGAAGCTTTCTTT. Translated: CASSQDGGDTEAFF.

The sample holds a few counts of this clonotype. The V call is TRBV6-2 or TRBV6-3, the J call TRBJ2-7, with D possibly matching TRBD2 (6 bases). The germline V gene encodes CDR1 MNHEY and CDR2 SVGEGT. The CDR3 contains 13 residues. V dropped 9 bases and J dropped 0 bases, with 12 bases sitting between them. CDR3 sequence reads: CASTLAISYEQYF. The CDR3 DNA sequence: TGTGCCAGTACCCTAGCGATCTCCTACGAGCAGTACTTC.

V is TRBV10-3 and J is TRBJ2-2; D perhaps matches TRBD1 (5 bases). The V gene's germline CDR1 is ENHRY and CDR2 SYGVKD. V was trimmed by 4 bases and J by 0 bases, leaving 9 bases between them. This CDR3 comprises 15 residues. CDR3 loop: CAISGRDANTGELFF. The CDR3 nucleotides read TGTGCCATCAGTGGCAGGGATGCGAACACCGGGGAGCTGTTTTTT.

A word on this clonotype: The junction departs from the called germline gene at one end, perhaps through a read error. This chain links TRBV7-2 with TRBJ1-5; perhaps TRBD1 as D (5 bases). Germline V gene data show CDR1 as SGHTA and CDR2 as FQGNSA. CDR3 size: 15 residues. CDR3 DNA: TGTGCCAGCAGCCTGGTGCAGGGTGGCAATCACCCCCAGCATTTT. Translation gives CASSLVQGGNHPQHF.

The rearrangement uses TRBV4-2 and TRBJ2-3; 12 nucleotides align to TRBD2. V was clipped by 3 bases and J by 1 base; unmatched bases: 5. The germline V gene encodes CDR1 LGHNA and CDR2 YNFKEQ. The CDR3 totals 17 residues. The CDR3 loop is CASSHYLAGGGTDTQYF. The CDR3 DNA sequence: TGTGCCAGCAGCCATTACCTAGCGGGGGGGGGCACAGATACGCAGTATTTT.

This clonotype was observed at least ten times. The V gene is TRBV5-6, the J gene TRBJ2-1; 8 nucleotides line up with TRBD1. The CDR3 has 14 residues. The junction had 7 bases not matched to a gene; V was cut back by 4 bases and J by 7 bases. CDR1 is SGHDT and CDR2 is YYEEEE in the germline V gene. CDR3 protein: CASSNGQGGNEQFF. The CDR3 nucleotides are TGTGCCAGCAGCAATGGACAGGGAGGAAATGAGCAGTTCTTC.

This clonotype was counted a few times. This sequence joins TRBV5-6 and TRBJ1-5, with D unresolved. This CDR3 is built from 12 residues. V was shortened by 2 bases and J by 6 bases, with 6 bases between the two germline ends. Germline-derived CDR1 and CDR2 are SGHDT and YYEEEE. CDR3 sequence: CASSFGFQPQHF. Here the CDR3 DNA reads TGTGCCAGCAGCTTCGGGTTTCAGCCCCAGCATTTT.

The genes are TRBV25-1 and TRBJ2-2; D gene ambiguous. CDR3 size: 13 residues. Germline loops: CDR1 MGHDK, CDR2 SYGVNS. Trimming cost V 3 bases and J 2 bases, with 4 bases left between them. In DNA form, the CDR3 reads TGTGCCAGCAGTGAGGTTAACACCGGGGAGCTGTTTTTT. Amino acid sequence: CASSEVNTGELFF.

The rearrangement uses TRBV28 and TRBJ2-4, with a weak D call TRBD1 (6 bases). The CDR3 runs 15 residues. V lost 7 bases to trimming and J lost 1 base, with 14 bases between them. CDR1 and CDR2 (germline): MDHEN, SYDVKM. In DNA form, the CDR3 reads TGTGCCAGCACCACGGACAGAAGGGCCAAAAACATTCAGTACTTC. It yields the protein CASTTDRRAKNIQYF.

This clonotype has just a few counts. The gene calls are TRBV5-1 and TRBJ2-1; 10 nucleotides line up with TRBD1. The germline V gene has CDR1 SGHRS and CDR2 YFSETQ. J was trimmed by 6 bases and V by 2 bases; bases with no gene match: 5. CDR3 length: 15 residues. CDR3 DNA: TGCGCCAGCAGCTTCTGGGACAGGGGAGCCAATGAGCAGTTCTTC. Protein product: CASSFWDRGANEQFF.

This clonotype has just a few counts. The gene calls are TRBV7-9 and TRBJ2-5; D is ambiguous. Trimming cost V 2 bases and J 5 bases, with 6 bases left between them. From germline, CDR1 is SEHNR and CDR2 FQNEAQ (reference sequence). The CDR3 runs 12 residues. DNA of the CDR3: TGTGCCAGCAGCTTATCTCTGGAGACCCAGTACTTC. It yields the protein CASSLSLETQYF.

This clonotype was recorded at least ten times. The rearrangement joins TRBV5-1 to TRBJ2-3, with D possibly being TRBD1 (6 bases). V lost 3 bases and J lost 3, with 11 bases in between. CDR1 SGHRS and CDR2 YFSETQ come from the germline V gene. The CDR3 runs 14 residues. The CDR3 region has the DNA TGCGCCAGCAGCTACGATCAGGGGACAGATACGCAGTATTTT. Translated: CASSYDQGTDTQYF.

This clonotype was detected a few times. The chain joins TRBV10-3 to TRBJ2-2; D remains ambiguous. Germline V gives CDR1 ENHRY, CDR2 SYGVKD. V was cut by 11 bases and J by 0 bases, with 13 bases left in between. The CDR3 has 14 amino acids. This chain's CDR3 is CAARSGANTGELFF. The DNA for the CDR3 is TGTGCCGCGCGGTCGGGCGCGAACACCGGGGAGCTGTTTTTT.

V and J are TRBV18 and TRBJ2-4; D is perhaps TRBD2 (5 bases). The CDR3 has 12 amino acids. V gave up 3 bases and J gave up 14 bases, with 14 bases separating them. The germline CDR1 and CDR2 sequences are KGHSH and LQKENI. Here the CDR3 DNA reads TGTGCCAGCTCACCGGACCTGGGAGAAAAGTACTTC. Protein product: CASSPDLGEKYF. Complete variable domain (other parts from reference TRBV18 and TRBJ2-4): NAGVMQNPRHLVRRRGQEARLRCSPMKGHSHVYWYRQLPEEGLKFMVYLQKENIIDESGMPKERFSAEFPKEGPSILRIQQVVRGDSAAYFCASSPDLGEKYFGAGTRLSVL.

The V gene is TRBV19, the J gene TRBJ2-3; either TRBD1 or TRBD2 may supply D (5 bases each). The CDR3 runs 14 residues. V was clipped by 5 bases and J by 8 bases, with 17 bases between them. The germline V gene has CDR1 LNHDA and CDR2 SQIVND (reference sequence). In DNA form, the CDR3 reads TGTGCCAGTAGTGAGGGGTTTGGGCAGGTTACGCAGTATTTT. Translating it yields CASSEGFGQVTQYF. Drawing the rest from reference TRBV19 and TRBJ2-3, the complete variable domain is DGGITQSPKYLFRKEGQNVTLSCEQNLNHDAMYWYRQDPGQGLRLIYYSQIVNDFQKGDIAEGYSVSREKKESFPLTVTSAQKNPTAFYLCASSEGFGQVTQYFGPGTRLTVL.

This clonotype has a handful of counts. The V gene is TRBV20-1, the J gene TRBJ2-7; D not certain. The germline V gene encodes CDR1 DFQATT and CDR2 SNEGSKA (reference sequence). V lost 5 bases, J lost 3 bases, and 20 bases lay in between. This CDR3 region has 15 residues. This CDR3 is CSAERFVNGDYEQYF. As DNA, the CDR3 is TGCAGTGCTGAGAGGTTCGTTAATGGGGACTACGAGCAGTACTTC.

This clonotype was seen more than once but under ten times. The chain links TRBV10-3 to TRBJ2-5; a possible D gene is TRBD1 (7 bases). The CDR3 runs to 13 residues. The V end lost 6 bases, the J end lost 5 bases, and 13 bases lay between the germline ends. Germline values: CDR1 ENHRY, CDR2 SYGVKD. The chain's CDR3 is CAISRGVQETQYF. CDR3 bases: TGTGCCATCAGCAGGGGGGTCCAGGAGACCCAGTACTTC.

This clonotype was picked up a small number of times. The gene calls are TRBV12-3 or TRBV12-4 and TRBJ2-3; 9 bases match TRBD1. The CDR3 runs to 15 residues. V shed 6 bases and J 6 bases; nucleotides not matched to a gene: 10. The CDR3: CASSPRDRAGDTQYF. CDR3 sequence (DNA): TGTGCCAGCAGCCCAAGGGACAGGGCCGGGGATACGCAGTATTTT.

The sample holds a few counts of this clonotype. V gene TRBV21-1 combines with J gene TRBJ2-4; the table calls TRBD2, which could not be checked here. TRBV21-1 is shown as a pseudogene. CDR3 size: 19 residues. The CDR3 nucleotides are TGTGCCAGCAGCCACGGGACTAGCCGCGGAAGGGCCTCCAAAAACATTCAGTACTTC. Residues: CASSHGTSRGRASKNIQYF.

This clonotype has just a few counts. The gene calls are TRBV20-1 and TRBJ2-7; D may match TRBD1 or TRBD2 (5 bases each). The V end lost 5 bases, the J end lost 6 bases, and 17 bases lay between the germline ends. Germline V gene lookup returns CDR1 DFQATT and CDR2 SNEGSKA (reference sequence). The CDR3 loop spans 13 amino acids. The chain's CDR3 is CSAGGPLGTEQYF. The DNA of the CDR3 is TGCAGTGCTGGGGGACCGTTAGGAACCGAGCAGTACTTC.

V and J are TRBV4-1 and TRBJ2-7, with TRBD1 matching over 7 bases. The V segment lost 0 bases and the J segment 3 bases; nucleotides outside the gene matches: 5. Germline V lookup: CDR1 MGHRA, CDR2 YSYEKL. There are 15 residues in the CDR3. The chain's CDR3 is CASSQERTGLYEQYF. The CDR3 DNA reads as TGCGCCAGCAGCCAAGAAAGGACAGGACTCTACGAGCAGTACTTC.

This clonotype was counted a few times. This chain links TRBV7-9 with TRBJ1-1; D call uncertain. V lost 6 bases, J lost 7 bases, and 18 bases lay in between. Germline V gene data show CDR1 as SEHNR and CDR2 as FQNEAQ (reference sequence). The CDR3 loop spans 14 amino acids. CDR3 DNA: TGTGCCAGCAGGCTTACCGGGCCAGCCGGTGAAGCTTTCTTT. This codes for CASRLTGPAGEAFF. The full variable domain, rest sourced from reference TRBV7-9 and TRBJ1-1, is DTGVSQNPRHKITKRGQNVTFRCDPISEHNRLYWYRQTLGQGPEFLTYFQNEAQLEKSRLLSDRFSAERPKGSFSTLEIQRTEQGDSAMYLCASRLTGPAGEAFFGQGTRLTVV.

The CDR3 loop is CASSLDTGRSGYTF. CDR3 bases: TGTGCCAGCAGCTTGGATACGGGGCGAAGTGGCTACACCTTC. The chain is built from TRBV5-5 and TRBJ1-2, with TRBD1 as a possible D gene (5 bases). Looked up from germline, CDR1 is SGHKS and CDR2 is YYEKEE (reference sequence). The V and J ends lost 0 bases and 7 bases respectively, with 13 bases between them. The CDR3 covers 14 residues.

This clonotype was seen more than once but under ten times. The V gene is TRBV12-3 or TRBV12-4, the J gene TRBJ2-1, with TRBD2 identical over 8 bases. J lost 6 bases, V lost 6 bases, and 13 bases had no gene match. This CDR3 spans 16 amino acids. The CDR3 here is CASRLRGDSLINEQFF. CDR3 nucleotides: TGTGCCAGCAGATTGCGGGGGGACTCTCTCATCAATGAGCAGTTCTTC.

This clonotype occurred a few times. The chain recombines TRBV4-1 with TRBJ1-1, with D possibly matching TRBD1 (6 bases). Germline lookup yields CDR1 MGHRA and CDR2 YSYEKL. The V end was cut by 1 base, the J end by 6 bases, with 9 bases between. The CDR3 covers 13 residues. The CDR3 DNA follows: TGCGCCAGCAGCCAAGTAACAGGGCCTGAAGCTTTCTTT. Its translation is CASSQVTGPEAFF.

This clonotype came up many times. The rearrangement joins TRBV6-2 or TRBV6-3 to TRBJ2-7; a possible D gene is TRBD1 (5 bases). The CDR3 length is 15 residues. Per germline, CDR1 MNHEY and CDR2 SVGEGT. V was shortened by 7 bases and J by 2 bases, with 18 bases between the two germline ends. The CDR3 spells CASTTDREIPYEQYF. CDR3 DNA sequence: TGTGCCAGCACCACAGACAGAGAGATTCCCTACGAGCAGTACTTC.

J is TRBJ2-5 and V is TRBV2, with TRBD2 matching over 8 bases. Germline V CDR1 and CDR2: SNHLY, FYNNEI. J lost 5 bases, V lost 7 bases, and 9 bases had no gene match. The CDR3 extends over 14 amino acids. CDR3 in DNA: TGTGCCAGCATTGAGCGGGAGTTCGGTGAGACCCAGTACTTC. This gives the protein CASIEREFGETQYF.

This clonotype was detected ten times or more. This chain connects TRBV7-2 to TRBJ2-7; 8 bases line up with TRBD2. In germline, CDR1 is SGHTA, CDR2 FQGNSA. V shed 2 bases and J 1 base; nucleotides not matched to a gene: 1. This CDR3 spans 14 amino acids. CDR3: CASSLIAGSYEQYF. The CDR3 DNA follows: TGTGCCAGCAGCTTAATAGCGGGGTCCTACGAGCAGTACTTC.